The 13 T cell receptor beta chains listed next were all sequenced from one sample in a study of cytomegalovirus exposure and HLA in healthy donors. Researchers ran the PCR with 60 Vbeta and 13 Jbeta primers. TCRdb's table, derived via immunoSEQ multiplex PCR, lists solely in-frame clones and lacks some. This table holds 55,000 to 70,000 clones, roughly 77% found once. Sample: PBMCs. Source of these receptors: a woman younger than 45 in good health and CMV-seronegative.

V is TRBV2 and J is TRBJ2-5; D is undetermined. The CDR3 has 14 amino acids. Trimming took 7 bases from V and 3 from J, leaving 15 bases between them. The germline gives CDR1 SNHLY, CDR2 FYNNEI. CDR3 in amino acids: CASIAPQMKETQYF. The CDR3 nucleotides read TGTGCCAGCATCGCCCCCCAGATGAAAGAGACCCAGTACTTC.

The chain is built from TRBV5-1 and TRBJ1-4, with a tentative D call TRBD1 (6 bases). Germline CDR1 reads SGHRS; CDR2 reads YFSETQ. Trimming stripped 0 bases from V and 6 bases from J, with 18 bases between. The CDR3 is made up of 17 amino acids. The CDR3 sequence is CASSLAGQGFADEKLFF. In DNA, the CDR3 is TGCGCCAGCAGCTTGGCCGGCCAGGGGTTCGCGGATGAAAAACTGTTTTTT.

The chain employs TRBV5-1 and TRBJ2-5, with 8 bases that match TRBD2. Germline V gene lookup returns CDR1 SGHRS and CDR2 YFSETQ. J lost 5 bases, V lost 0 bases, and 15 bases had no gene match. The CDR3 is made up of 18 amino acids. The CDR3 DNA sequence: TGCGCCAGCAGCTTGGATTGGAGCGGTAGCGGGATTACGGAGACCCAGTACTTC. It translates to CASSLDWSGSGITETQYF.

The chain carries TRBV19 and TRBJ2-2, with 8 nucleotides matching TRBD1. J was trimmed by 5 bases and V by 6 bases; bases with no gene match: 14. The germline V gene encodes CDR1 LNHDA and CDR2 SQIVND (reference sequence). The CDR3 spans 17 residues. In nucleotides, the CDR3 is TGTGCCAGTAGACGTCGTTCAGGGGGCGAGGGTACCGGGGAGCTGTTTTTT. Translating gives CASRRRSGGEGTGELFF.

The chain is built from TRBV7-2 and TRBJ2-1; D unresolved. Deletions cut 4 bases from V and 8 bases from J, with 18 bases between. CDR3 size: 15 residues. Germline V gene sequence: CDR1 SGHTA, CDR2 FQGNSA. The CDR3 sequence: CASSSSGLFSHEQFF. DNA of the CDR3: TGTGCCAGCAGCTCCTCCGGTCTCTTTAGTCATGAGCAGTTCTTC.

Only a few counts were recorded for this clone. The same CDR3 is also encoded by other DNA sequences in this sample. The chain combines TRBV9 with TRBJ2-1, with D hard to call. In germline, CDR1 is SGDLS, CDR2 YYNGEE. V lost 0 bases and J 7 bases, leaving 5 bases between the germline ends. The CDR3 contains 12 residues. The CDR3 region is CASSVVRNEQFF. DNA for the CDR3: TGTGCCAGCAGCGTAGTACGGAATGAGCAGTTCTTC. Supplemented by reference TRBV9 and TRBJ2-1, the full variable domain reads DSGVTQTPKHLITATGQRVTLRCSPRSGDLSVYWYQQSLDQGLQFLIQYYNGEERAKGNILERFSAQQFPDLHSELNLSSLELGDSALYFCASSVVRNEQFFGPGTRLTVL.

The rearrangement joins TRBV5-1 to TRBJ1-1; 8 bases agree with TRBD1. Unmatched junction bases numbered 2, after V lost 0 bases and J lost 4 bases. Germline V gives CDR1 SGHRS, CDR2 YFSETQ. The CDR3 has 14 residues. CDR3 loop: CASSLATGGTEAFF. DNA of the CDR3: TGCGCCAGCAGCTTGGCCACAGGGGGCACTGAAGCTTTCTTT.

The rearrangement links TRBV27 to TRBJ2-1; weak D call: TRBD2 (6 bases). Germline V gene sequence: CDR1 MNHEY, CDR2 SMNVEV (reference sequence). V lost 7 bases and J 4 bases, leaving 23 bases between the germline ends. The CDR3 loop spans 17 amino acids. The CDR3 region has the DNA TGTGCCAGCATCTTAAGAGGTCTAGCGCCAGATTACAATGAGCAGTTCTTC. Translation gives CASILRGLAPDYNEQFF.

V is TRBV25-1 and J is TRBJ1-4, with 8 bases matching TRBD1. V lost 3 bases to trimming and J lost 0 bases; unmatched junction nucleotides: 0. Germline-derived CDR1 and CDR2 are MGHDK and SYGVNS. CDR3 length: 15 residues. CDR3 nucleotide sequence: TGTGCCAGCAGTGAGGGACAGGCAACTAATGAAAAACTGTTTTTT. Protein: CASSEGQATNEKLFF.

The chain is built from TRBV2 and TRBJ2-3, with TRBD1 as a possible D gene (5 bases). Germline V gene data show CDR1 as SNHLY and CDR2 as FYNNEI. V lost 6 bases to trimming and J lost 4 bases, with 11 bases between them. The CDR3 extends over 13 amino acids. Here the CDR3 reads CASRGQGSDTQYF. The CDR3 DNA sequence: TGTGCCAGCAGGGGTCAGGGTTCAGATACGCAGTATTTT. The entire variable domain, with the rest obtained from reference TRBV2 and TRBJ2-3, is as follows: EPEVTQTPSHQVTQMGQEVILRCVPISNHLYFYWYRQILGQKVEFLVSFYNNEISEKSEIFDDQFSVERPDGSNFTLKIRSTKLEDSAMYFCASRGQGSDTQYFGPGTRLTVL.

V is TRBV7-9 and J is TRBJ1-4, with D unresolved. Germline V gives CDR1 SEHNR, CDR2 FQNEAQ (reference sequence). V lost 1 base and J 8 bases, leaving 8 bases between the germline ends. The CDR3 contains 13 residues. The chain's CDR3 is CASSLGAGEKLFF. CDR3 DNA sequence: TGTGCCAGCAGCTTAGGCGCGGGGGAAAAACTGTTTTTT. The full variable domain, rest sourced from reference TRBV7-9 and TRBJ1-4, is DTGVSQNPRHKITKRGQNVTFRCDPISEHNRLYWYRQTLGQGPEFLTYFQNEAQLEKSRLLSDRFSAERPKGSFSTLEIQRTEQGDSAMYLCASSLGAGEKLFFGSGTQLSVL.

J is TRBJ1-2 and V is TRBV6-5; no clear D. Germline V gene lookup returns CDR1 MNHEY and CDR2 SVGAGI. The CDR3 length is 15 residues. V gave up 0 bases and J gave up 3 bases, with 11 bases separating them. In DNA, the CDR3 is TGTGCCAGCAGTTACTCGTTTTGGCTTTACTATGGCTACACCTTC. Protein product: CASSYSFWLYYGYTF.

This chain connects TRBV7-9 to TRBJ2-2; D unclear. Germline V lookup: CDR1 SEHNR, CDR2 FQNEAQ (reference sequence). V lost 3 bases, J lost 0 bases, and 5 bases lay in between. The CDR3 consists of 14 residues. This CDR3 is CASSFSANTGELFF. The CDR3 nucleotides are TGTGCCAGCAGCTTTTCGGCGAACACCGGGGAGCTGTTTTTT. Using reference TRBV7-9 and TRBJ2-2 for the parts outside the CDR3, the full variable domain is DTGVSQNPRHKITKRGQNVTFRCDPISEHNRLYWYRQTLGQGPEFLTYFQNEAQLEKSRLLSDRFSAERPKGSFSTLEIQRTEQGDSAMYLCASSFSANTGELFFGEGSRLTVL.